This T cell receptor (beta chain) was identified during a study of OX40 agonist ivuxolimab in advanced cancers. Study summary: Earlier anti-PD-1, anti-PD-L1 or anti-CTLA-4 therapy was permitted; roughly 37% had received some.

This clone was counted once. The CDR3 loop spans 15 amino acids. Germline V gene data show CDR1 as MNHEY and CDR2 as SMNVEV (reference sequence). Trimming at V came to 5 bases and at J to 6 bases, leaving 10 bases not matched to a gene. Libraries were prepared by immunoSEQ multiplex PCR; TCRdb keeps only in-frame clonotypes and omits some of them. Of about 53,000 clones listed, more than 70% were seen once; the top ten hold 2% to 3%. The material sequenced was CD4+ or CD8+ T cells sorted from blood, taken in a trial of the OX40 agonist ivuxolimab. This sequence joins TRBV27 and TRBJ1-2; 9 bases match TRBD1. The TCR sequence derives from an adult with an advanced solid tumor such as melanoma, head and neck, liver or kidney cancer. The CDR3 spells CASSIHARQGDGYTF. The CDR3 nucleotides are TGTGCCAGCAGTATACACGCCCGACAGGGGGATGGCTACACCTTC.